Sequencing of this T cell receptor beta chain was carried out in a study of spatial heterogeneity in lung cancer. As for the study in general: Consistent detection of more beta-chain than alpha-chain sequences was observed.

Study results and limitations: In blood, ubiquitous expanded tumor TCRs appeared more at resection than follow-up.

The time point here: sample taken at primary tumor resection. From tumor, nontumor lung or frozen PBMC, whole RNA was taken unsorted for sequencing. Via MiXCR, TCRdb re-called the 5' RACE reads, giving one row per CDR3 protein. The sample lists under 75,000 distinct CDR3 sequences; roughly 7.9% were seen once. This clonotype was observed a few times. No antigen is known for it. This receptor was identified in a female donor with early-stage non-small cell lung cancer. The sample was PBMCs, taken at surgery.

CDR3 sequence (DNA): TGTGCCAGCAGTTTCCGGGGGGCAGGACAGCCCCAGCATTTT. Translation: CASSFRGAGQPQHF. The chain links TRBV12-3 or TRBV12-4 to TRBJ1-5; possible D gene TRBD1, 6 bases. There are 14 residues in the CDR3. Trimming cost V 3 bases and J 7 bases, with 13 bases left between them.